The 27 T cell receptor beta chains below come from one sample, sequenced in a study of blood T cell repertoires in COVID-19. Measured with immunoSEQ multiplex PCR; TCRdb has only the in-frame clones, and not every one. The table records under 300,000 clones, approximately 90% of them present only once. Sequenced: peripheral blood. The source is a woman aged 40 to 55 who had recovered from COVID-19.

Comments on this clone: Other DNA sequences from this sample encode an identical CDR3 as well. The gene calls are TRBV18 and TRBJ1-2; 7 bases match TRBD1. This CDR3 comprises 14 residues. Germline V CDR1 and CDR2: KGHSH, LQKENI. V lost 2 bases to trimming and J lost 2 bases; unmatched junction nucleotides: 2. The CDR3, as DNA: TGTGCCAGCTCACCAGACAGGGCCAACTATGGCTACACCTTC. Translated, it gives CASSPDRANYGYTF.

This clone occurred once. The chain joins TRBV9 to TRBJ2-7; TRBD2 is a possible D gene (5 bases). The germline V gene encodes CDR1 SGDLS and CDR2 YYNGEE. This CDR3 has 12 residues. V gave up 4 bases and J gave up 7 bases, with 12 bases separating them. CDR3 region: CASSPHGEEQYF. The CDR3 nucleotides read TGTGCCAGCAGCCCCCACGGGGAAGAGCAGTACTTC.

Comment on this clone: Other DNA sequences from this sample encode an identical CDR3 as well. The V gene is TRBV7-9, the J gene TRBJ1-1, with 7 bases matching TRBD1. Per germline, CDR1 SEHNR and CDR2 FQNEAQ (reference sequence). Germline trimming cut 5 bases from V and 4 bases from J; bases unmatched to any gene: 4. The CDR3 length is 13 residues. The CDR3 nucleotides are TGTGCCAGCAGCCTAGGGGGCGGCACTGAAGCTTTCTTT. Protein sequence: CASSLGGGTEAFF.

This clone appeared once. This chain links TRBV7-8 with TRBJ2-7; TRBD2 aligns across 8 bases. The CDR3 loop spans 18 amino acids. Per the germline V gene, CDR1 is SGHVS and CDR2 is FQNEAQ. Trimming took 0 bases from V and 2 from J; bases not matched to a gene: 12. The CDR3 DNA is TGTGCCAGCAGCTTAGCCGGAGGGGGTAGCGGGAATACCTACGAGCAGTACTTC. It encodes CASSLAGGGSGNTYEQYF.

On this clone: Because it lacks the conserved phenylalanine or tryptophan at the end, this CDR3 is likely a read error. No DNA is shown, since the ends of the CDR3 on it are uncertain; the CDR3 is the one TCRdb lists. The rearrangement joins TRBV7-2 to TRBJ2-4; TRBD2, the table's D call, was not compared with the DNA. The CDR3 has 10 residues if both end residues are counted. CDR1 and CDR2 (germline): SGHTA, FQGNSA. CDR3 sequence: CASSLSVFGV.

The chain has TRBV7-9 and TRBJ1-2; tentative D call: TRBD1 (6 bases). The CDR3 consists of 13 residues. The germline V and J ends were trimmed by 5 bases and 8 bases, with 15 bases remaining between them. From germline, CDR1 is SEHNR and CDR2 FQNEAQ (reference sequence). CDR3 protein: CASSPLGQGGYTF. CDR3 bases: TGTGCCAGCAGCCCACTCGGGCAGGGGGGCTACACCTTC.

The genes are TRBV5-1 and TRBJ2-1, with 7 bases identical to TRBD1. The germline CDR1 and CDR2 sequences are SGHRS and YFSETQ. The CDR3 length is 15 residues. With 4 bases clipped from V and 2 bases from J, the junction kept 6 bases outside the gene matches. DNA of the CDR3: TGCGCCAGCAGCAAGGACAGGATGCCCTACAATGAGCAGTTCTTC. Amino acid sequence: CASSKDRMPYNEQFF.

The chain uses TRBV11-3 and TRBJ2-1; 9 nucleotides match TRBD2. Trimming took 5 bases from V and 7 from J; bases not matched to a gene: 6. The germline CDR1 and CDR2 sequences are SGHNT and YENEEA. CDR3 length: 14 amino acids. Here the CDR3 reads CASSPGLAANEQFF. CDR3 DNA: TGTGCCAGCAGCCCGGGACTAGCAGCGAATGAGCAGTTCTTC.

V gene TRBV5-1 combines with J gene TRBJ2-1, with 7 bases matching TRBD2. The CDR3 is made up of 15 amino acids. The V and J ends lost 5 bases and 8 bases, in that order; junction bases with no gene match: 13. Germline lookup yields CDR1 SGHRS and CDR2 YFSETQ. CDR3 region: CASRVAGQAGHEQFF. CDR3 DNA sequence: TGCGCCAGCAGGGTAGCGGGCCAGGCTGGCCATGAGCAGTTCTTC.

The CDR3 DNA reads as TGTGCCAGCAGGGTGGGCGCACAAGAGACCCAGTACTTC. Translation: CASRVGAQETQYF. The V and J genes are TRBV3-1 (or the pseudogene TRBV3-2) and TRBJ2-5; no reliable D call. The ends were cut back, 6 bases at V and 2 bases at J, with 10 bases in the middle. In germline, CDR1 is LGHDT, CDR2 YNNKEL (reference sequence). CDR3 length: 13 residues.

This clone was picked up one time. The V and J genes are TRBV4-1 and TRBJ1-2; TRBD1 matches 7 bases. Germline CDR1 and CDR2: MGHRA and YSYEKL. Trimming took 8 bases from V and 2 from J; bases not matched to a gene: 8. The CDR3 length is 14 residues. CDR3 in amino acids: CASQGDSPNYGYTF. In DNA form, the CDR3 reads TGCGCCAGCCAAGGGGACAGCCCCAACTATGGCTACACCTTC.

This chain connects TRBV11-3 to TRBJ2-7; 7 nucleotides match TRBD1. In germline, CDR1 is SGHNT, CDR2 YENEEA. The trim removed 5 bases at V and 3 bases at J, leaving 7 bases unmatched. CDR3 length equals 14 residues. CDR3 coding DNA: TGTGCCAGCAGCCGGACGGGACAGTTCTACGAGCAGTACTTC. Translating it yields CASSRTGQFYEQYF.

The chain joins TRBV6-5 to TRBJ1-1, with TRBD1 as a possible D gene (5 bases). The CDR3 runs to 12 residues. Trimming took 6 bases from V and 10 from J, leaving 15 bases between them. Germline V gene sequence: CDR1 MNHEY, CDR2 SVGAGI. CDR3 in DNA: TGTGCCAGCAGCCGGGGTTGGGGGGGAGCTTTCTTT. It yields the protein CASSRGWGGAFF.

In its sample, this clone was seen a few times. A read error may account for a junction end that differs from germline. The chain joins TRBV18 to TRBJ1-1; no definite D call. The germline V gene encodes CDR1 KGHSH and CDR2 LQKENI. CDR3 size: 14 residues. The CDR3 loop reads CASSPQSMNTEAFF. The CDR3 DNA is TGTGCCAGCTCCCCACAATCCATGAACACTGAAGCTTTCTTT.

A few counts support this clone. The chain combines TRBV3-1 (or the pseudogene TRBV3-2) with TRBJ1-5; D not resolved. The ends were cut back, 1 base at V and 0 bases at J, with 7 bases in the middle. This CDR3 is 15 amino acids long. The germline gives CDR1 LGHDT, CDR2 YNNKEL (reference sequence). The CDR3 here is CASSQGRGSNQPQHF. DNA of the CDR3: TGTGCCAGCAGCCAAGGTCGCGGTAGCAATCAGCCCCAGCATTTT.

This clone occurred once. The rearrangement links TRBV6-5 to TRBJ2-3, with TRBD2 identical over 12 bases. Per germline, CDR1 MNHEY and CDR2 SVGAGI. V shed 6 bases, J shed 5 bases, and the junction held 6 bases outside the gene matches. This CDR3 is 15 amino acids long. This chain's CDR3 is CASSRTGLAGDTQYF. CDR3 nucleotide sequence: TGTGCCAGCAGCCGCACGGGACTAGCGGGAGATACGCAGTATTTT.

The rearrangement joins TRBV19 to TRBJ2-4, with D perhaps matching TRBD2 (6 bases). The CDR3 runs 13 residues. Between the trimmed V and J ends, which lost 5 bases and 9 bases, there was a span of 14 bases. Germline V CDR1 and CDR2: LNHDA, SQIVND (reference sequence). This chain's CDR3 is CASSPTGGGIQYF. The CDR3 bases are TGTGCCAGTAGTCCCACTGGGGGAGGCATTCAGTACTTC.

The chain employs TRBV10-3 and TRBJ2-3, with a possible D match to TRBD1 (6 bases). V was shortened by 4 bases and J by 0 bases, with 14 bases between the two germline ends. Germline V gene lookup returns CDR1 ENHRY and CDR2 SYGVKD. The CDR3 has 16 residues. CDR3 in DNA: TGTGCCATCAGTGCCGTGACAGGAGCGAGCACAGATACGCAGTATTTT. It specifies CAISAVTGASTDTQYF.

In regard to this clone: Relative to the germline gene, one junction end is altered; a read error may explain this. This chain links TRBV7-7 with TRBJ2-2; 10 bases are shared with TRBD2. Per the germline V gene, CDR1 is SSHAT and CDR2 is FNYEAQ (reference sequence). CDR3 length: 16 residues. CDR3: CASSPRTSGNTGELFF. CDR3 DNA sequence: TGTGCTAGCAGCCCGCGGACTAGCGGGAACACCGGGGAGCTGTTTTTT.

The chain employs TRBV10-3 and TRBJ2-7; possible D gene TRBD1, 6 bases. V gave up 10 bases and J gave up 6 bases, with 19 bases separating them. Germline CDR1 reads ENHRY; CDR2 reads SYGVKD. This CDR3 comprises 13 residues. CDR3 loop: CATGDHRAPEQYV. The DNA for the CDR3 is TGTGCCACCGGGGACCACAGGGCCCCCGAGCAGTACGTC.

This sequence joins TRBV30 and TRBJ1-4, with D maybe TRBD1 (5 bases). Trimming left V 4 bases short and J 7 bases short, with 16 bases between. The CDR3 contains 14 residues. CDR1 is GTSNPN and CDR2 is SVGIG in the germline V gene (reference sequence). CDR3 DNA sequence: TGTGCCTGGATGGGGCCGGGGGGTGGTGAAAAACTGTTTTTT. Its translation: CAWMGPGGGEKLFF. Full variable domain (remainder filled in from reference TRBV30 and TRBJ1-4): SQTIHQWPATLVQPVGSPLSLECTVEGTSNPNLYWYRQAAGRGLQLLFYSVGIGQISSEVPQNLSASRPQDRQFILSSKKLLLSDSGFYLCAWMGPGGGEKLFFGSGTQLSVL.

This chain joins TRBV24-1 and TRBJ2-1; 11 bases are shared with TRBD2. With V trimmed by 4 bases and J by 3 bases, 4 bases remained unmatched. The CDR3 has 16 residues. Germline values: CDR1 KGHDR, CDR2 SFDVKD. The CDR3 is CATSDRSGRVYNEQFF. For the CDR3, the DNA is TGTGCCACCAGTGACCGTAGCGGGAGGGTCTACAATGAGCAGTTCTTC.

The genes are TRBV10-3 and TRBJ2-1; 14 bases match TRBD2. The CDR3 spans 17 residues. Germline V CDR1 and CDR2: ENHRY, SYGVKD. V shed 6 bases, J shed 1 base, and the junction held 5 bases outside the gene matches. The CDR3 DNA reads as TGTGCCATCAGGGGGACTAGCGGGAGCGGGTCCTACAATGAGCAGTTCTTC. Translating gives CAIRGTSGSGSYNEQFF.

The genes are TRBV7-2 and TRBJ1-1, with D tentatively TRBD1 (5 bases). V was cut by 5 bases and J by 12 bases, with 16 bases left in between. The germline CDR1 and CDR2 sequences are SGHTA and FQGNSA. The CDR3 loop spans 12 amino acids. The CDR3 sequence is CASSLGGDGPFF. The CDR3 nucleotides read TGTGCCAGCAGCCTGGGAGGGGACGGGCCTTTCTTT.

The rearrangement uses TRBV24-1 and TRBJ2-3, with 8 bases identical to TRBD1. This CDR3 contains 17 residues. The germline CDR1 and CDR2 sequences are KGHDR and SFDVKD. V shed 5 bases and J 4 bases; nucleotides not matched to a gene: 13. The CDR3 DNA reads as TGTGCCACCAGTGCCCCGGTGGGGCAGGGGGCTGCAGATACGCAGTATTTT. Protein sequence: CATSAPVGQGAADTQYF.

This chain connects TRBV19 to TRBJ2-1; a possible D gene is TRBD1 (6 bases). V was clipped by 1 base and J by 6 bases, with 19 bases between them. The germline gives CDR1 LNHDA, CDR2 SQIVND (reference sequence). The CDR3 spans 17 residues. This CDR3 is CASSIGRSGRGGNEQFF. CDR3 nucleotides: TGTGCCAGTAGTATAGGACGGAGCGGCAGAGGGGGCAATGAGCAGTTCTTC.

This clone was seen once. The V and J genes are TRBV7-2 and TRBJ1-5, with unresolved D. Between the trimmed V and J ends, which lost 4 bases and 1 base, there was a span of 11 bases. There are 15 residues in the CDR3. CDR1 is SGHTA and CDR2 is FQGNSA in the germline V gene. This CDR3 reads CASSSPGLSNQPQHF. The CDR3 region has the DNA TGTGCCAGCAGCTCCCCCGGACTGAGCAATCAGCCCCAGCATTTT.